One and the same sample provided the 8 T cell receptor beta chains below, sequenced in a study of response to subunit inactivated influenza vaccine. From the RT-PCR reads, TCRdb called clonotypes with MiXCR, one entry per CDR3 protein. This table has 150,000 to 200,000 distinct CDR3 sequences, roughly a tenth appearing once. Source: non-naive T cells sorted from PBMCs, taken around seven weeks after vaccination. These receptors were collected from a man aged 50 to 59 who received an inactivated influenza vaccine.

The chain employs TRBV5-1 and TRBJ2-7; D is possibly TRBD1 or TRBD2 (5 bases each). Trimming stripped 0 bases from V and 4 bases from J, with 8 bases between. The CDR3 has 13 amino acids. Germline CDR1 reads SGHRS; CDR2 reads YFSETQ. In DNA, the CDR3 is TGCGCCAGCAGCTTGGATTGGGGGTACGAGCAGTACTTC. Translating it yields CASSLDWGYEQYF.

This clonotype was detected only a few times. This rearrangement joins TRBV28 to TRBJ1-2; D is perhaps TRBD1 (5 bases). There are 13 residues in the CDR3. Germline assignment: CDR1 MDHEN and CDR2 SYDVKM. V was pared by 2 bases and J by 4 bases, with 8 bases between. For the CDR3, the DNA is TGTGCCAGCAGTTTAGGGGCGGCCTATGGCTACACCTTC. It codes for CASSLGAAYGYTF.

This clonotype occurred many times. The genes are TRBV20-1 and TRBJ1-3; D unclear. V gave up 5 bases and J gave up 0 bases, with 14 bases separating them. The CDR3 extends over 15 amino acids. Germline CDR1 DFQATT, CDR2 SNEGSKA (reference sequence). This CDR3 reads CSASTGGYSGNTIYF. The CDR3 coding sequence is TGCAGTGCTTCTACCGGCGGATACTCTGGAAACACCATATATTTT.

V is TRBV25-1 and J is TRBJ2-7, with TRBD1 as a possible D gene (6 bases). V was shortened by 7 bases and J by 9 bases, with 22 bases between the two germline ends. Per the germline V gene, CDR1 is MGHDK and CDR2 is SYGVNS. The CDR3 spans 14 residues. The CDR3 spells CASTPSGTRRVQYF. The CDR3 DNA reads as TGTGCCAGCACCCCTTCCGGGACACGCAGGGTGCAGTACTTC.

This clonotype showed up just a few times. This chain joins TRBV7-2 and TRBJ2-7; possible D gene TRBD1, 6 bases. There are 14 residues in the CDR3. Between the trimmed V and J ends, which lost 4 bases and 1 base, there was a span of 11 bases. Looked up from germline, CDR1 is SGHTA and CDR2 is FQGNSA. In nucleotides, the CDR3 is TGTGCCAGCAGCTCAACGGGACAATCCTACGAGCAGTACTTC. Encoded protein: CASSSTGQSYEQYF.

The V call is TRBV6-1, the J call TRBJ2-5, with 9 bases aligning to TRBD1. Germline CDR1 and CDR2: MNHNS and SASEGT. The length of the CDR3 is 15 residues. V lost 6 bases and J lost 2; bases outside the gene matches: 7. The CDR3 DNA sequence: TGTGCCAGCAGCCACGGACAGGGGAGGCAAGAGACCCAGTACTTC. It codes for CASSHGQGRQETQYF.

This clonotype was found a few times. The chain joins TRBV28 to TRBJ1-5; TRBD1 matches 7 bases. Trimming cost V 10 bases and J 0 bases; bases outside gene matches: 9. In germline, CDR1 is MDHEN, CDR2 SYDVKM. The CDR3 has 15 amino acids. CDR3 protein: CAIVRGSNSNQPQHF. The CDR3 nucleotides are TGTGCCATCGTCAGGGGGTCTAATAGCAATCAGCCCCAGCATTTT. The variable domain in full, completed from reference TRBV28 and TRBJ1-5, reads DVKVTQSSRYLVKRTGEKVFLECVQDMDHENMFWYRQDPGLGLRLIYFSYDVKMKEKGDIPEGYSVSREKKERFSLILESASTNQTSMYLCAIVRGSNSNQPQHFGDGTRLSIL.

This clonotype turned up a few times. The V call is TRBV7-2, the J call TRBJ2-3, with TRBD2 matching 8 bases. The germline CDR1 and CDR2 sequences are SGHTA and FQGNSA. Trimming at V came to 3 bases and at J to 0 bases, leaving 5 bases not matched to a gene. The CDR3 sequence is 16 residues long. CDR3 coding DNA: TGTGCCAGCAGCTTTCGTAGCGGGACTAGCACAGATACGCAGTATTTT. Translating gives CASSFRSGTSTDTQYF.